The 29 T cell receptor beta chains presented below share a single source sample, sequenced in a study of neoadjuvant anti-PD-1 for oral cavity cancer. Sequenced by immunoSEQ multiplex PCR; TCRdb stores in-frame clones only, minus some. The sample includes 68,000 or so clones, about 85% of them seen just once. Time point noted: after neoadjuvant nivolumab, at surgical resection. The sequenced sample was PBMCs, obtained after nivolumab (anti-PD-1) treatment. Every receptor here comes from a person between 40 and 85 years old with oral cavity squamous cell carcinoma.

The chain combines TRBV7-3 with TRBJ2-5; 8 bases are a match to TRBD2. The CDR3 extends over 15 amino acids. With 2 bases clipped from V and 5 bases from J, the junction kept 7 bases outside the gene matches. Germline CDR1 is SGHTA and CDR2 is FQGTGA. This CDR3 reads CASSLGAGDGETQYF. The CDR3 DNA sequence: TGTGCCAGCAGCTTAGGAGCGGGAGACGGTGAGACCCAGTACTTC.

This chain joins TRBV7-3 and TRBJ2-1; possibly TRBD1 or TRBD2 for D (8 bases each). Germline loops: CDR1 SGHTA, CDR2 FQGTGA. Trimming removed 5 bases from V and 7 bases from J, with 18 bases in between. CDR3 length equals 15 residues. In DNA form, the CDR3 reads TGTGCCAGCAGCCCAGGGGGCGGGAGGATGAATGAGCAGTTCTTC. Its translation: CASSPGGGRMNEQFF.

V gene TRBV11-2 combines with J gene TRBJ2-7; 7 nucleotides align to TRBD2. This CDR3 spans 15 amino acids. Unmatched junction bases numbered 12, after V lost 5 bases and J lost 5 bases. Germline V gives CDR1 SGHAT, CDR2 FQNNGV. The CDR3: CASSPFRGRLNEQYF. The CDR3, as DNA: TGTGCCAGCAGCCCGTTTCGCGGGAGATTAAACGAGCAGTACTTC.

The chain recombines TRBV7-9 with TRBJ2-1, with a possible D match to TRBD2 (5 bases). There are 13 residues in the CDR3. The V gene lost 1 base and the J gene lost 9 bases, with 10 bases spanning the gap. The V gene's germline CDR1 is SEHNR and CDR2 FQNEAQ (reference sequence). The CDR3 DNA reads TGTGCCAGCAGCTTAGAAGCAGCGGTTGAGCAGTTCTTC. Its protein product is CASSLEAAVEQFF.

The V call is TRBV29-1, the J call TRBJ2-7; maybe TRBD1 (5 bases). Germline CDR1 reads SQVTM; CDR2 reads ANQGSEA. The CDR3 loop spans 12 amino acids. Trimming left V 2 bases short and J 3 bases short, with 8 bases between. The CDR3 spells CSVEKQGYEQYF. The DNA for the CDR3 is TGCAGCGTTGAAAAGCAGGGCTACGAGCAGTACTTC.

V usage is TRBV4-2 and J usage is TRBJ1-2, with 8 bases that match TRBD1. The CDR3 totals 14 residues. The germline CDR1 and CDR2 sequences are LGHNA and YNFKEQ. The V and J ends lost 0 bases and 8 bases, in that order; junction bases with no gene match: 5. The CDR3 region has the DNA TGTGCCAGCAGCCAAGATCGGACAGGGTTGGGCTACACCTTC. This translates into CASSQDRTGLGYTF.

The chain joins TRBV2 to TRBJ1-1; 8 bases are shared with TRBD1. CDR3 size: 16 residues. Unmatched junction bases numbered 4, after V lost 1 base and J lost 0 bases. Germline V gene lookup returns CDR1 SNHLY and CDR2 FYNNEI. As DNA, the CDR3 is TGTGCCAGCAGTGAAGTGCGGACAGGGATGAACACTGAAGCTTTCTTT. It is translated as CASSEVRTGMNTEAFF.

The chain is built from TRBV4-1 and TRBJ1-5; D is uncertain. Germline V gene lookup returns CDR1 MGHRA and CDR2 YSYEKL. Trimming pared 0 bases from V and 7 bases from J, leaving 13 bases between. CDR3 length: 15 amino acids. The chain's CDR3 is CASSQDHHEGQPQHF. In DNA form, the CDR3 reads TGCGCCAGCAGCCAAGATCATCACGAAGGGCAGCCCCAGCATTTT.

This sequence joins TRBV5-5 and TRBJ1-2; the D gene is possibly TRBD1 (5 bases). V lost 4 bases and J 2 bases, leaving 12 bases between the germline ends. This CDR3 is 14 amino acids long. Per germline, CDR1 SGHKS and CDR2 YYEKEE (reference sequence). The CDR3 sequence: CASSGGPRNYGYTF. The CDR3 DNA reads TGTGCCAGCAGCGGGGGACCGCGAAACTATGGCTACACCTTC.

J is TRBJ2-5 and V is TRBV5-4; TRBD1 matches 8 bases. The V segment lost 5 bases and the J segment 4 bases; nucleotides outside the gene matches: 16. Germline CDR1 is SGHNT and CDR2 is YYREEE (reference sequence). This CDR3 has 17 amino acids. CDR3 in DNA: TGTGCCAGCAGAGGGTGGGACAGGAGGGATCCAAGAGAGACCCAGTACTTC. Protein sequence: CASRGWDRRDPRETQYF.

This chain connects TRBV12-5 to TRBJ2-3; D tentatively reads TRBD1 or TRBD2 (6 bases each). Germline V gives CDR1 LGHNT, CDR2 FRNRAP. Trimming removed 2 bases from V and 3 bases from J, with 24 bases in between. This CDR3 is 19 amino acids long. The CDR3 nucleotides read TGTGCTAGTGGTTTGCCTCTCGGGACCGCAATAGGGGGGACAGATACGCAGTATTTT. It encodes CASGLPLGTAIGGTDTQYF.

The chain employs TRBV11-2 and TRBJ2-1; 7 bases fit TRBD1. Trimming at V came to 3 bases and at J to 4 bases, leaving 9 bases not matched to a gene. This CDR3 region has 16 residues. Germline loops: CDR1 SGHAT, CDR2 FQNNGV. The CDR3 protein is CASSFRRQGDYNEQFF. CDR3 sequence (DNA): TGTGCCAGCAGCTTCCGCCGACAGGGAGATTACAATGAGCAGTTCTTC.

V gene TRBV25-1 combines with J gene TRBJ2-5, with D uncertain. Per germline, CDR1 MGHDK and CDR2 SYGVNS. This CDR3 is built from 16 residues. V dropped 0 bases and J dropped 0 bases, with 11 bases sitting between them. CDR3 nucleotide sequence: TGTGCCAGCAGTGAATACCGAGCAGAGTACCAAGAGACCCAGTACTTC. It translates to CASSEYRAEYQETQYF.

A single count supports this clone. V is TRBV9 and J is TRBJ1-4; 7 bases line up with TRBD1. The germline V gene encodes CDR1 SGDLS and CDR2 YYNGEE. The CDR3 has 17 residues. V lost 3 bases to trimming and J lost 4 bases; unmatched junction nucleotides: 12. The DNA for the CDR3 is TGTGCCAGCAGCGCCCGGGAGCCCAGGGGGGTTAATGAAAAACTGTTTTTT. As protein: CASSAREPRGVNEKLFF.

The chain links TRBV25-1 to TRBJ1-1, with D perhaps TRBD1 (5 bases). Germline V gives CDR1 MGHDK, CDR2 SYGVNS. The ends were cut back, 6 bases at V and 6 bases at J, with 20 bases in the middle. The CDR3 length is 15 residues. Here the CDR3 DNA reads TGTGCCAGCAGGCCAGAGGGACGGCGTTTCCCTGAAGCTTTCTTT. This translates into CASRPEGRRFPEAFF.

The rearrangement joins TRBV5-1 to TRBJ2-2; D not resolved. V was pared by 2 bases and J by 0 bases, with 8 bases between. Germline lookup yields CDR1 SGHRS and CDR2 YFSETQ. The CDR3 consists of 15 residues. CDR3 loop: CASSLRQTNTGELFF. Here the CDR3 DNA reads TGCGCCAGCAGCTTAAGGCAGACGAACACCGGGGAGCTGTTTTTT.

The V gene is TRBV5-1, the J gene TRBJ2-7, with D possibly TRBD1 on 5 matching bases. The germline gives CDR1 SGHRS, CDR2 YFSETQ. V lost 2 bases and J 3 bases, leaving 12 bases between the germline ends. The CDR3 is 14 residues long. The CDR3 here is CASSFGAENYEQYF. In nucleotides, the CDR3 is TGCGCCAGCAGCTTTGGGGCCGAAAACTACGAGCAGTACTTC.

This clone was counted only a few times. This rearrangement joins TRBV7-8 to TRBJ1-1; TRBD1 might be the D (5 bases). CDR3 length equals 13 residues. V was shortened by 3 bases and J by 4 bases, with 9 bases between the two germline ends. The germline gives CDR1 SGHVS, CDR2 FQNEAQ. DNA of the CDR3: TGTGCCAGCAGCTTTGCTGGGGGCACTGAAGCTTTCTTT. Encoded protein: CASSFAGGTEAFF.

In DNA, the CDR3 is TGTGCCAGCAGTGGGGTCCCGACTAGCGCCGGTACCTACAATGAGCAGTTCTTC. Its protein product is CASSGVPTSAGTYNEQFF. The gene calls are TRBV2 and TRBJ2-1, with 8 bases lining up with TRBD2. V lost 4 bases to trimming and J lost 2 bases; unmatched junction nucleotides: 13. Germline CDR1 is SNHLY and CDR2 is FYNNEI. The CDR3 is 18 residues long.

The chain couples TRBV28 to TRBJ2-7; TRBD1 agrees at 8 bases. CDR1 and CDR2 (germline): MDHEN, SYDVKM. This CDR3 has 16 residues. Trimming removed 6 bases from V and 5 bases from J; junction bases left unmatched: 15. The CDR3 spells CASSYTVGQGQHEQYF. Written as DNA, the CDR3 is TGTGCCAGCAGCTACACCGTCGGACAGGGTCAGCACGAGCAGTACTTC.

This sequence joins TRBV5-1 and TRBJ2-2, with D possibly TRBD2 on 6 matching bases. Germline V gene lookup returns CDR1 SGHRS and CDR2 YFSETQ. V lost 0 bases, J lost 13 bases, and 22 bases lay in between. The length of the CDR3 is 16 residues. DNA for the CDR3: TGCGCCAGCAGCTTGGAGAGGGGACTGACCGGTTCGGGGCTGTTTTTT. Protein: CASSLERGLTGSGLFF.

The chain joins TRBV19 to TRBJ2-5; 7 positions agree with TRBD1. Germline V lookup: CDR1 LNHDA, CDR2 SQIVND (reference sequence). CDR3 length: 14 amino acids. The junction had 5 bases not matched to a gene; V was cut back by 5 bases and J by 2 bases. The CDR3, as DNA: TGTGCCAGTAGTTCACAGACAGGGCAAGAGACCCAGTACTTC. Translation: CASSSQTGQETQYF.

This clone occurred a few times. This sequence joins TRBV2 and TRBJ1-2, with a tentative D call TRBD1 (6 bases). CDR1 and CDR2 from the germline V gene are SNHLY and FYNNEI. This CDR3 is built from 11 residues. Trimming left V 8 bases short and J 6 bases short, with 10 bases between. As DNA, the CDR3 is TGTGCCAGCTCCCGGGACAATGGCTACACCTTC. Amino acid sequence: CASSRDNGYTF. The full variable domain, rest sourced from reference TRBV2 and TRBJ1-2, is EPEVTQTPSHQVTQMGQEVILRCVPISNHLYFYWYRQILGQKVEFLVSFYNNEISEKSEIFDDQFSVERPDGSNFTLKIRSTKLEDSAMYFCASSRDNGYTFGSGTRLTVV.

V is TRBV6-5 and J is TRBJ2-7; no definite D call. The germline gives CDR1 MNHEY, CDR2 SVGAGI. CDR3 length: 11 residues. V was clipped by 4 bases and J by 9 bases, with 10 bases between them. The CDR3, as DNA: TGTGCCAGCAGTTTAAGCTCAGTGCAGTACTTC. Encoded protein: CASSLSSVQYF.

This clone was detected once. V usage is TRBV29-1 and J usage is TRBJ1-1; 8 bases are a match to TRBD1. From germline, CDR1 is SQVTM and CDR2 ANQGSEA. There are 13 residues in the CDR3. The trim removed 6 bases at V and 2 bases at J, leaving 5 bases unmatched. The CDR3 DNA follows: TGCAGCGTCGATGGACAGGGAAACACTGAAGCTTTCTTT. Its protein product is CSVDGQGNTEAFF.

The rearrangement joins TRBV29-1 to TRBJ1-2; 10 bases align to TRBD1. V lost 5 bases and J lost 4; bases outside the gene matches: 7. The germline gives CDR1 SQVTM, CDR2 ANQGSEA. The CDR3 spans 14 residues. The CDR3 here is CSVKGQGVPYGYTF. The CDR3, as DNA: TGCAGCGTTAAAGGACAGGGGGTACCCTATGGCTACACCTTC.

This clone is termed medium-sized. The chain couples TRBV6-5 to TRBJ1-5; maybe TRBD1 (6 bases). Trimming left V 3 bases short and J 0 bases short, with 12 bases between. The CDR3 loop spans 16 amino acids. The germline gives CDR1 MNHEY, CDR2 SVGAGI. DNA for the CDR3: TGTGCCAGCAGTTATACTCGGGGGGCTAGCAATCAGCCCCAGCATTTT. This gives the protein CASSYTRGASNQPQHF.

This clone was detected a few times. The chain has TRBV10-3 and TRBJ2-2, with 14 bases aligning to TRBD2. J lost 7 bases, V lost 4 bases, and 11 bases had no gene match. The germline gives CDR1 ENHRY, CDR2 SYGVKD. There are 18 residues in the CDR3. Here the CDR3 DNA reads TGTGCCATCAGTGGTTCGACTAGCGGGAGGGCCGCGGGCGGGGAGCTGTTTTTT. It is translated as CAISGSTSGRAAGGELFF.

This clone was found a few times. The gene calls are TRBV2 and TRBJ1-1; a weak D match, TRBD1 (5 bases). The CDR3 covers 15 residues. CDR1 is SNHLY and CDR2 is FYNNEI in the germline V gene. Trimming pared 4 bases from V and 2 bases from J, leaving 14 bases between. The CDR3 reads CASSVMGGYNTEAFF. DNA of the CDR3: TGTGCCAGCAGTGTAATGGGGGGATATAACACTGAAGCTTTCTTT.